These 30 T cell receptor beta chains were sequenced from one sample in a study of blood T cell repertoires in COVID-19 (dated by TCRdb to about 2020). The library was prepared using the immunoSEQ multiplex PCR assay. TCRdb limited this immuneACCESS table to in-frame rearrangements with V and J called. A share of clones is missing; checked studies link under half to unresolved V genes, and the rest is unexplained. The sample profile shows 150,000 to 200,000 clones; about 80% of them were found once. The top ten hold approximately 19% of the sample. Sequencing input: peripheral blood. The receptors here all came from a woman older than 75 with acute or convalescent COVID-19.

CDR3 in amino acids: CASSSRGSNTEAFF. CDR3 DNA sequence: TGTGCCAGTAGTTCCCGAGGGTCGAACACTGAAGCTTTCTTT. The chain couples TRBV19 to TRBJ1-1; the D is unclear. Trimming pared 5 bases from V and 1 base from J, leaving 11 bases between. CDR3 size: 14 residues. Germline V gene data show CDR1 as LNHDA and CDR2 as SQIVND (reference sequence). Variable domain in full (rest from reference TRBV19 and TRBJ1-1): DGGITQSPKYLFRKEGQNVTLSCEQNLNHDAMYWYRQDPGQGLRLIYYSQIVNDFQKGDIAEGYSVSREKKESFPLTVTSAQKNPTAFYLCASSSRGSNTEAFFGQGTRLTVV.

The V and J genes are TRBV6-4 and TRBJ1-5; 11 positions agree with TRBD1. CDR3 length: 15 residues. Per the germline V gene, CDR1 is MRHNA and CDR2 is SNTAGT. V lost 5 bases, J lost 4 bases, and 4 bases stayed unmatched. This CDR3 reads CASSSGTGGNQPQHF. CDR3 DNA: TGTGCCAGCAGTTCCGGGACAGGGGGTAATCAGCCCCAGCATTTT.

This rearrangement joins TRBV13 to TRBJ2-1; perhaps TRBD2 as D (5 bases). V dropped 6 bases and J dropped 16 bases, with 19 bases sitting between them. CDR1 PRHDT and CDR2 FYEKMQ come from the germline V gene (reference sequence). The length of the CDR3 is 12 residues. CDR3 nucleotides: TGTGCCAGCAGGGCCACGACTACCGCAATTTTCTTC. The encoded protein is CASRATTTAIFF. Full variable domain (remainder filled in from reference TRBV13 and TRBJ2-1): AAGVIQSPRHLIKEKRETATLKCYPIPRHDTVYWYQQGPGQDPQFLISFYEKMQSDKGSIPDRFSAQQFSDYHSELNMSSLELGDSALYFCASRATTTAIFFGPGTRLTVL.

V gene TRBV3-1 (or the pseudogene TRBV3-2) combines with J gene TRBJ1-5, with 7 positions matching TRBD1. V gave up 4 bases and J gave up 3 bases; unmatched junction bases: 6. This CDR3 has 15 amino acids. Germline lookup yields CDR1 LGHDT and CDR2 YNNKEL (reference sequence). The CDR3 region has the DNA TGTGCCAGCAGCCCTGGACAGGATCCCAATCAGCCCCAGCATTTT. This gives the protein CASSPGQDPNQPQHF.

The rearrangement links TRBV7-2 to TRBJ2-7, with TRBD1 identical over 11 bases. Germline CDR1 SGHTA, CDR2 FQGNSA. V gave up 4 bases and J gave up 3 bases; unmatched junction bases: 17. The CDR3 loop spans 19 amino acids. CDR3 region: CASSSRTGGSLPSHYEQYF. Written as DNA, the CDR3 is TGTGCCAGCAGCTCACGGACAGGGGGCAGCCTCCCCTCTCACTACGAGCAGTACTTC.

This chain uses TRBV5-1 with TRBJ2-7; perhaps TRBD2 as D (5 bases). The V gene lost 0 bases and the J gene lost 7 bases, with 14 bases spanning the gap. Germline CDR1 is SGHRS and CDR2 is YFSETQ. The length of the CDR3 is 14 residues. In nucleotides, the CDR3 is TGCGCCAGCAGCTTGGCCGACGGGATGGGGGAGCAGTACTTC. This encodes CASSLADGMGEQYF. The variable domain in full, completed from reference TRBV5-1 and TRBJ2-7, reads KAGVTQTPRYLIKTRGQQVTLSCSPISGHRSVSWYQQTPGQGLQFLFEYFSETQRNKGNFPGRFSGRQFSNSRSEMNVSTLELGDSALYLCASSLADGMGEQYFGPGTRLTVT.

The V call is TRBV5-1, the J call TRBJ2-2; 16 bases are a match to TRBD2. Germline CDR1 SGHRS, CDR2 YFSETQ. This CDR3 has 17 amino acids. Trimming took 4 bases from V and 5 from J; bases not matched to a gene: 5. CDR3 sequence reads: CASSVGTSGRVTGELFF. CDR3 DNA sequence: TGCGCCAGCAGCGTCGGGACTAGCGGGAGGGTTACCGGGGAGCTGTTTTTT.

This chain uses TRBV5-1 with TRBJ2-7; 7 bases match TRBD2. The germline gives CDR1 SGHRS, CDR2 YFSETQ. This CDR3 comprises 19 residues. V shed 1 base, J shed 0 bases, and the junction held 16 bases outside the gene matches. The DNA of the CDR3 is TGCGCCAGCAGCTTGCGAGCCACCCTCCCCCAGCGGGGCTCCTACGAGCAGTACTTC. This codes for CASSLRATLPQRGSYEQYF.

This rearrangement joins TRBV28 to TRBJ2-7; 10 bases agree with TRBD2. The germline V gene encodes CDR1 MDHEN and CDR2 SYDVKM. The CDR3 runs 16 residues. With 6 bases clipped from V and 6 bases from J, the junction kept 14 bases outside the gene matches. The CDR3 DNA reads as TGTGCCAGCAGCACCCTAGCGGGGGTCCCGAAAGGCGAGCAGTACTTC. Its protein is CASSTLAGVPKGEQYF.

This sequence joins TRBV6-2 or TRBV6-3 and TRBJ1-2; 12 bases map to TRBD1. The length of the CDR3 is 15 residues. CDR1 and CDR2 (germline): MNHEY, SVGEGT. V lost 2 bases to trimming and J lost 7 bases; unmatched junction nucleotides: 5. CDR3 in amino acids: CASSYGTGGRGGYTF. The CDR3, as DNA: TGTGCCAGCAGTTACGGGACAGGGGGCCGGGGTGGCTACACCTTC.

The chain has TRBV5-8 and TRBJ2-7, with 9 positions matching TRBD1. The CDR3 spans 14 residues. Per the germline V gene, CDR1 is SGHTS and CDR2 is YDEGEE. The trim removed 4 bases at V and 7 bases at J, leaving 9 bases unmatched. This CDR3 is CASSPKGQGWEQYF. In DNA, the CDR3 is TGTGCCAGCAGCCCGAAGGGACAGGGTTGGGAGCAGTACTTC.

The CDR3 nucleotides read TGTGCCAGCAGCCCCCACGAGGCCCGTTTAGGGGGAGCTGAAGCTTTCTTT. This sequence encodes CASSPHEARLGGAEAFF. The chain carries TRBV3-1 (or the pseudogene TRBV3-2) and TRBJ1-1; a possible D gene is TRBD1 (6 bases). CDR3 length equals 17 residues. Germline CDR1 LGHDT, CDR2 YNNKEL (reference sequence). The V end was cut by 4 bases, the J end by 6 bases, with 24 bases between.

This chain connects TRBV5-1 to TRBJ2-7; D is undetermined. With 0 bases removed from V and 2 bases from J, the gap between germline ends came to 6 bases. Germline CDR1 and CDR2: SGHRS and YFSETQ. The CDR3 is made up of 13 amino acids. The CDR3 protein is CASSLGRTYEQYF. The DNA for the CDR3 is TGCGCCAGCAGCTTGGGGCGGACCTACGAGCAGTACTTC.

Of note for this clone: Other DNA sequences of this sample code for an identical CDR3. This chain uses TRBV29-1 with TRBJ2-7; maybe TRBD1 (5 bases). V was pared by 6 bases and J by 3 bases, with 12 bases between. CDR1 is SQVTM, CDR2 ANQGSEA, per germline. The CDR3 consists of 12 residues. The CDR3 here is CSVAPGNYEQYF. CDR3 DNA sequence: TGCAGCGTGGCCCCAGGGAACTACGAGCAGTACTTC.

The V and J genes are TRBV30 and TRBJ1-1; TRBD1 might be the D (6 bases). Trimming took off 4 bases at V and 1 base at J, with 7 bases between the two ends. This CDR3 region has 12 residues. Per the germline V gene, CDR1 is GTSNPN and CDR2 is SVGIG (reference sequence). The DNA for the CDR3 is TGTGCCTGGATAGGGGGGAACACTGAAGCTTTCTTT. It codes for CAWIGGNTEAFF. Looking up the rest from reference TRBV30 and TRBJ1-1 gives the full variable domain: SQTIHQWPATLVQPVGSPLSLECTVEGTSNPNLYWYRQAAGRGLQLLFYSVGIGQISSEVPQNLSASRPQDRQFILSSKKLLLSDSGFYLCAWIGGNTEAFFGQGTRLTVV.

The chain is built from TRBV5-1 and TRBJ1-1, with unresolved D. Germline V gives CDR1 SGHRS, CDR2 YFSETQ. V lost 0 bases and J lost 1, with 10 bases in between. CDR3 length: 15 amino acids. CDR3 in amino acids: CASSLVSLPNTEAFF. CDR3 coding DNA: TGCGCCAGCAGCTTGGTAAGCCTACCGAACACTGAAGCTTTCTTT. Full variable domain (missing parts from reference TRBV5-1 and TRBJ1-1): KAGVTQTPRYLIKTRGQQVTLSCSPISGHRSVSWYQQTPGQGLQFLFEYFSETQRNKGNFPGRFSGRQFSNSRSEMNVSTLELGDSALYLCASSLVSLPNTEAFFGQGTRLTVV.

The CDR3 sequence is CASSLGGARNEKLFF. CDR3 coding DNA: TGTGCCAGCAGCTTGGGCGGGGCTCGGAATGAAAAACTGTTTTTT. The chain links TRBV5-4 to TRBJ1-4; D possibly corresponds to TRBD1 (5 bases). Germline lookup yields CDR1 SGHNT and CDR2 YYREEE (reference sequence). The CDR3 totals 15 residues. Trimming stripped 0 bases from V and 5 bases from J, with 11 bases between.

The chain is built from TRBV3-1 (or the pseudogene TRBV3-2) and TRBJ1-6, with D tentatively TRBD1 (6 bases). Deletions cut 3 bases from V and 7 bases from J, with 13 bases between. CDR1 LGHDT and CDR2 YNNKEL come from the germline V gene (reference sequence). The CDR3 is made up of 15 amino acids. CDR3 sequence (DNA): TGTGCCAGCAGCCAGGGGGCTCGCGGCAATTCACCCCTCCACTTT. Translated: CASSQGARGNSPLHF.

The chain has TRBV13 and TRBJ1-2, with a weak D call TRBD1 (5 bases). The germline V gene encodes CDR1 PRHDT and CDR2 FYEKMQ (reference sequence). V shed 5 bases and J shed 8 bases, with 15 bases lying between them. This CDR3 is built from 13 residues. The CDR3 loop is CASSESGLGGYTF. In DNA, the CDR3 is TGTGCCAGCAGCGAGTCAGGGTTAGGCGGCTACACCTTC.

CDR3 region: CASSLAGPSGPEQFF. Here the CDR3 DNA reads TGTGCCAGCAGCTTAGCCGGCCCTAGCGGGCCTGAGCAGTTCTTC. The chain carries TRBV7-9 and TRBJ2-1; 8 bases match TRBD2. V lost 0 bases and J lost 9; bases outside the gene matches: 7. From germline, CDR1 is SEHNR and CDR2 FQNEAQ (reference sequence). The CDR3 has 15 amino acids. The full variable domain, with the rest looked up from reference TRBV7-9 and TRBJ2-1, is DTGVSQNPRHKITKRGQNVTFRCDPISEHNRLYWYRQTLGQGPEFLTYFQNEAQLEKSRLLSDRFSAERPKGSFSTLEIQRTEQGDSAMYLCASSLAGPSGPEQFFGPGTRLTVL.

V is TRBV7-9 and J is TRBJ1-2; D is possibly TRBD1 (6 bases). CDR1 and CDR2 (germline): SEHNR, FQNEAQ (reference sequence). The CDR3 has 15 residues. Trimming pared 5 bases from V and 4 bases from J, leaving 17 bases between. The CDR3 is CASSHDTQGAYGYTF. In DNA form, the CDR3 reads TGTGCCAGCAGCCACGATACACAGGGCGCCTATGGCTACACCTTC. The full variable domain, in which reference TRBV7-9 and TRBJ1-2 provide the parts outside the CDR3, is DTGVSQNPRHKITKRGQNVTFRCDPISEHNRLYWYRQTLGQGPEFLTYFQNEAQLEKSRLLSDRFSAERPKGSFSTLEIQRTEQGDSAMYLCASSHDTQGAYGYTFGSGTRLTVV.

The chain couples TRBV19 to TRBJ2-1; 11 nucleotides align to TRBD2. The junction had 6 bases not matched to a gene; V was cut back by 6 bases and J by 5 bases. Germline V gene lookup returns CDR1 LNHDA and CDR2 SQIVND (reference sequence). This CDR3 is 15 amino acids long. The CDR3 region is CASSSLGLADNEQFF. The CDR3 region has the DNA TGTGCCAGTAGCTCACTGGGACTAGCGGACAATGAGCAGTTCTTC.

CDR3 residues: CASSDDSWNGYTF. DNA of the CDR3: TGTGCCAGCAGTGACGACAGCTGGAATGGCTACACCTTC. The chain couples TRBV2 to TRBJ1-2, with a tentative D call TRBD1 (5 bases). Germline values: CDR1 SNHLY, CDR2 FYNNEI. The CDR3 length is 13 residues. V was trimmed by 3 bases and J by 6 bases, leaving 11 bases between them.

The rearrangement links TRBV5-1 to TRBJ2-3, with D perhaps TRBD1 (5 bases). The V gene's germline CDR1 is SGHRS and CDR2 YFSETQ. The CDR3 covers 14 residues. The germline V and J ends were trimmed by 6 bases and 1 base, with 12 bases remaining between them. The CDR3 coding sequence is TGCGCCAGCAAGATCAGGGCGGGCACAGATACGCAGTATTTT. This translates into CASKIRAGTDTQYF.

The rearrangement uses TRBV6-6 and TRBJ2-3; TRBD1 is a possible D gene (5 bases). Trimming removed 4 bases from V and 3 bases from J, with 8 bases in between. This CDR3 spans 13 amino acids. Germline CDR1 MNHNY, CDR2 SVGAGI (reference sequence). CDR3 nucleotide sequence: TGTGCCAGCAGTTCCAGGGTAACAGATACGCAGTATTTT. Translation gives CASSSRVTDTQYF.

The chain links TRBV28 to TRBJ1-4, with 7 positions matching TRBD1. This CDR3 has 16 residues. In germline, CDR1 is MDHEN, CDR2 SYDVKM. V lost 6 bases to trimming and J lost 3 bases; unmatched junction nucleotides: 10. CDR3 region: CASRATRGLANEKLFF. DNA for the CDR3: TGTGCCAGCAGAGCGACTAGGGGGCTAGCTAATGAAAAACTGTTTTTT. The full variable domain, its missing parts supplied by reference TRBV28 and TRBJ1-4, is DVKVTQSSRYLVKRTGEKVFLECVQDMDHENMFWYRQDPGLGLRLIYFSYDVKMKEKGDIPEGYSVSREKKERFSLILESASTNQTSMYLCASRATRGLANEKLFFGSGTQLSVL.

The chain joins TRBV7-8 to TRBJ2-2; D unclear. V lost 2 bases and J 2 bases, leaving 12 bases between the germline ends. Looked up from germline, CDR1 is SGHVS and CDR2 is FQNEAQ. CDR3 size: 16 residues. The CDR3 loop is CASSLRRAINTGELFF. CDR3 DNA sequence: TGTGCCAGCAGCTTAAGAAGAGCGATAAACACCGGGGAGCTGTTTTTT.

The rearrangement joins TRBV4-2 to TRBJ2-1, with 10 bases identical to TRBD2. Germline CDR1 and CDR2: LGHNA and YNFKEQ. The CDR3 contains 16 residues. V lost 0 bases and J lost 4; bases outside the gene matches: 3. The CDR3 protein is CASSQDGTSEYNEQFF. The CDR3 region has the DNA TGTGCCAGCAGCCAAGATGGGACTAGCGAGTACAATGAGCAGTTCTTC.

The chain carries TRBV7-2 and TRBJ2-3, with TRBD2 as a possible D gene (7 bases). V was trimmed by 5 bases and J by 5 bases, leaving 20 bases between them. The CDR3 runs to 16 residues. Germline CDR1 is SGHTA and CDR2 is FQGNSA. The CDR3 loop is CASSPRRGGAKDTQYF. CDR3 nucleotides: TGTGCCAGCAGCCCAAGGAGGGGGGGGGCGAAAGATACGCAGTATTTT.

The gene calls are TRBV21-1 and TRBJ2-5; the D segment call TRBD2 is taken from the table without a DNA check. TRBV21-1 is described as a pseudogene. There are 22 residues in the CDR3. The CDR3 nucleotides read TGTGCCAGCAGCCAACAGTTTTCGGGACTAGCGGGAGGGGGCCATCCAGGAGGAGACCAGTACTTC. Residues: CASSQQFSGLAGGGHPGGDQYF.